The 30 T cell receptor beta chains below come from one sample, sequenced in a study of lymphopenia after photon versus proton radiotherapy. Sequencing was performed with immunoSEQ multiplex PCR; in TCRdb, only in-frame clones are kept and a portion is missing. The repertoire consists of tens of thousands of clones, with approximately 87% occurring once and the leading ten covering roughly 3%. The source was peripheral blood, collected from a patient treated with photon-based radiotherapy. The receptors derive from a man aged 45-60 years with gastric cancer.

The chain is built from TRBV5-1 and TRBJ2-2, with a possible D match to TRBD2 (5 bases). Trimming took 3 bases from V and 2 from J, leaving 8 bases between them. Germline CDR1 is SGHRS and CDR2 is YFSETQ. CDR3 length equals 14 residues. The CDR3 here is CASSSDFNTGELFF. The CDR3 region has the DNA TGCGCCAGCAGCTCGGACTTTAACACCGGGGAGCTGTTTTTT. Drawing the rest from reference TRBV5-1 and TRBJ2-2, the complete variable domain is KAGVTQTPRYLIKTRGQQVTLSCSPISGHRSVSWYQQTPGQGLQFLFEYFSETQRNKGNFPGRFSGRQFSNSRSEMNVSTLELGDSALYLCASSSDFNTGELFFGEGSRLTVL.

The chain employs TRBV11-1 and TRBJ2-5; 7 nucleotides agree with TRBD2. Germline V gene lookup returns CDR1 SGHAT and CDR2 FQDESV (reference sequence). The CDR3 consists of 14 residues. With 3 bases clipped from V and 5 bases from J, the junction kept 6 bases outside the gene matches. The CDR3 bases are TGTGCCAGCAGCTTTTCCGGGGGGATGGAGACCCAGTACTTC. This gives the protein CASSFSGGMETQYF.

The V call is TRBV5-4, the J call TRBJ1-2, with 8 bases identical to TRBD1. Looked up from germline, CDR1 is SGHNT and CDR2 is YYREEE (reference sequence). The CDR3 sequence is 14 residues long. Germline trimming cut 1 base from V and 8 bases from J; bases unmatched to any gene: 7. The CDR3: CASSLPRQGSGYTF. The CDR3, as DNA: TGTGCCAGCAGCTTGCCGCGACAGGGGAGCGGCTACACCTTC.

The chain links TRBV29-1 to TRBJ2-7; perhaps TRBD2 as D (5 bases). Trimming pared 5 bases from V and 2 bases from J, leaving 7 bases between. The CDR3 sequence is 11 residues long. Germline V gene sequence: CDR1 SQVTM, CDR2 ANQGSEA. The CDR3 here is CSVQLAYEQYF. The DNA of the CDR3 is TGCAGCGTTCAACTAGCCTACGAGCAGTACTTC.

The V gene is TRBV10-1, the J gene TRBJ2-3, with D maybe TRBD1 (7 bases). This CDR3 contains 14 residues. The V end lost 9 bases, the J end lost 0 bases, and 13 bases lay between the germline ends. The germline V gene has CDR1 WNHNN and CDR2 SYGVQD (reference sequence). The CDR3 region is CASSGGTSTDTQYF. CDR3 bases: TGCGCCAGTTCAGGGGGGACTAGCACAGATACGCAGTATTTT.

The chain joins TRBV2 to TRBJ2-3, with 9 bases aligning to TRBD2. The germline CDR1 and CDR2 sequences are SNHLY and FYNNEI. Trimming took 2 bases from V and 0 from J; bases not matched to a gene: 9. The CDR3 is 18 amino acids. This CDR3 reads CASSEISLAGTSTDTQYF. For the CDR3, the DNA is TGTGCCAGCAGTGAAATAAGCCTAGCGGGAACTAGCACAGATACGCAGTATTTT.

This clone was recorded once. V and J are TRBV28 and TRBJ2-2; maybe TRBD2 (6 bases). Trimming took 6 bases from V and 0 from J, leaving 11 bases between them. The CDR3 has 15 residues. Germline loops: CDR1 MDHEN, CDR2 SYDVKM. CDR3 bases: TGTGCCAGCAGGCTTAGCGGCACGAACACCGGGGAGCTGTTTTTT. Translation: CASRLSGTNTGELFF.

The chain couples TRBV10-1 to TRBJ2-7; TRBD2 matches at 8 bases. V lost 6 bases, J lost 6 bases, and 7 bases stayed unmatched. Germline V gene sequence: CDR1 WNHNN, CDR2 SYGVQD (reference sequence). The CDR3 is made up of 13 amino acids. Here the CDR3 reads CASSQGLVSEQYF. The CDR3 DNA reads TGCGCCAGCAGCCAGGGACTAGTCTCCGAGCAGTACTTC.

This chain joins TRBV2 and TRBJ2-7, with TRBD1 matching 8 bases. Germline-derived CDR1 and CDR2 are SNHLY and FYNNEI. CDR3 length equals 15 residues. V gave up 6 bases and J gave up 2 bases; unmatched junction bases: 9. In DNA, the CDR3 is TGTGCCAGCAGGGCCGGGACAGGCGGCCCCTACGAGCAGTACTTC. This sequence encodes CASRAGTGGPYEQYF.

The V and J genes are TRBV7-2 and TRBJ2-1, with 7 bases aligning to TRBD2. The CDR3 is 16 amino acids. Germline trimming cut 5 bases from V and 7 bases from J; bases unmatched to any gene: 14. Germline loops: CDR1 SGHTA, CDR2 FQGNSA. The CDR3 loop reads CASSTKLAGEWNEQFF. Written as DNA, the CDR3 is TGTGCCAGCAGCACCAAGTTGGCGGGAGAGTGGAATGAGCAGTTCTTC.

The rearrangement uses TRBV5-5 and TRBJ1-1, with TRBD1 matching 10 bases. CDR1 SGHKS and CDR2 YYEKEE come from the germline V gene (reference sequence). The CDR3 has 15 residues. J was trimmed by 1 base and V by 4 bases; bases with no gene match: 4. The CDR3 loop reads CASSPRTGGNTEAFF. The CDR3 coding sequence is TGTGCCAGCAGCCCCCGGACAGGGGGGAACACTGAAGCTTTCTTT.

The CDR3 is CASSSTGQVANEQFF. As DNA, the CDR3 is TGTGCCAGCAGCTCAACGGGACAGGTCGCCAATGAGCAGTTCTTC. The chain is built from TRBV7-3 and TRBJ2-1, with TRBD1 identical over 8 bases. V shed 4 bases and J 6 bases; nucleotides not matched to a gene: 8. The CDR3 has 15 amino acids. Germline V gives CDR1 SGHTA, CDR2 FQGTGA.

This sequence joins TRBV11-1 and TRBJ2-7; D gene uncertain. This CDR3 is built from 13 residues. Trimming removed 3 bases at V and 5 bases at J, with 11 bases between. The germline V gene has CDR1 SGHAT and CDR2 FQDESV (reference sequence). The CDR3 DNA sequence: TGTGCCAGCAGCTTGGATCAGGAAGACGAGCAGTACTTC. It specifies CASSLDQEDEQYF.

The genes are TRBV6-6 and TRBJ2-7, with 12 positions matching TRBD2. Germline V gene lookup returns CDR1 MNHNY and CDR2 SVGAGI (reference sequence). V shed 9 bases and J 5 bases; nucleotides not matched to a gene: 5. The CDR3 length is 13 residues. The CDR3 DNA follows: TGTGCCAGTAGACTAGCGGGAGTTAACGAGCAGTACTTC. Its translation is CASRLAGVNEQYF.

The chain is built from TRBV5-4 and TRBJ1-4, with 9 positions matching TRBD1. V lost 3 bases to trimming and J lost 7 bases; unmatched junction nucleotides: 4. The CDR3 has 14 amino acids. In germline, CDR1 is SGHNT, CDR2 YYREEE (reference sequence). The chain's CDR3 is CASSSQGAVEKLFF. The DNA of the CDR3 is TGTGCCAGCAGCTCACAGGGGGCAGTTGAAAAACTGTTTTTT.

Only a few counts were recorded for this clone. The chain recombines TRBV5-4 with TRBJ1-1, with 11 bases that match TRBD1. The CDR3 is 15 residues long. Germline V CDR1 and CDR2: SGHNT, YYREEE (reference sequence). The ends lost 5 bases at V and 5 bases at J; junction bases unmatched: 8. This CDR3 is CASRRMDRGRTEAFF. The DNA for the CDR3 is TGTGCCAGCAGGCGTATGGACAGGGGGCGAACTGAAGCTTTCTTT.

The rearrangement joins TRBV5-4 to TRBJ2-3; TRBD2 aligns across 10 bases. Losses at the gene ends were 3 bases for V and 3 bases for J; bases not matched to a gene: 1. The CDR3 is 14 amino acids. Germline V gene lookup returns CDR1 SGHNT and CDR2 YYREEE (reference sequence). CDR3 amino acids: CASSSSGSTDTQYF. The CDR3 bases are TGTGCCAGCAGCTCTAGCGGGAGTACAGATACGCAGTATTTT.

This clone was detected a few times. This chain uses TRBV11-2 with TRBJ2-7; 13 bases map to TRBD2. With V trimmed by 5 bases and J by 3 bases, 7 bases remained unmatched. The length of the CDR3 is 16 residues. From germline, CDR1 is SGHAT and CDR2 FQNNGV. CDR3 sequence: CASSLIRTSGSYEQYF. The CDR3 DNA sequence: TGTGCCAGCAGCCTTATCAGGACTAGCGGGAGCTACGAGCAGTACTTC.

The CDR3 is CASSYAGGSNQPQHF. The CDR3 coding sequence is TGTGCCAGCAGTTACGCAGGTGGTAGCAATCAGCCCCAGCATTTT. The rearrangement links TRBV6-6 to TRBJ1-5; no reliable D call. V lost 2 bases to trimming and J lost 0 bases, with 8 bases between them. The CDR3 contains 15 residues. The germline V gene has CDR1 MNHNY and CDR2 SVGAGI (reference sequence).

The genes are TRBV10-2 and TRBJ2-1; TRBD2 matches at 10 bases. This CDR3 contains 14 residues. The V and J ends lost 6 bases and 5 bases, in that order; junction bases with no gene match: 4. Per germline, CDR1 WSHSY and CDR2 SAAADI. The CDR3 DNA is TGCGCCAGCAGAGATAGCGGGGGGAACAATGAGCAGTTCTTC. It is translated as CASRDSGGNNEQFF.

The chain employs TRBV6-1 and TRBJ2-2; tentative D call: TRBD2 (6 bases). The CDR3 runs to 13 residues. The germline CDR1 and CDR2 sequences are MNHNS and SASEGT. Deletions cut 8 bases from V and 6 bases from J, with 13 bases between. This chain's CDR3 is CASGPRGAGELFF. The CDR3 DNA sequence: TGTGCCAGCGGACCCCGCGGGGCCGGGGAGCTGTTTTTT.

The V gene is TRBV10-1, the J gene TRBJ2-1; perhaps TRBD1 as D (6 bases). Per the germline V gene, CDR1 is WNHNN and CDR2 is SYGVQD (reference sequence). There are 15 residues in the CDR3. V was shortened by 5 bases and J by 6 bases, with 17 bases between the two germline ends. CDR3 amino acids: CASSYAGTNVNEQFF. In nucleotides, the CDR3 is TGCGCCAGCAGTTATGCCGGGACAAACGTCAATGAGCAGTTCTTC.

The V call is TRBV11-2, the J call TRBJ2-6; D call uncertain. This CDR3 spans 16 amino acids. The germline CDR1 and CDR2 sequences are SGHAT and FQNNGV. With 4 bases removed from V and 2 bases from J, the gap between germline ends came to 12 bases. CDR3 in DNA: TGTGCCAGCAGCTCCCTCGGTGTCCCTGGGGCCAACGTCCTGACTTTC. As protein: CASSSLGVPGANVLTF.

The chain is built from TRBV9 and TRBJ2-2; 7 bases are a match to TRBD1. In germline, CDR1 is SGDLS, CDR2 YYNGEE. The CDR3 spans 14 residues. Germline trimming cut 4 bases from V and 4 bases from J; bases unmatched to any gene: 4. The chain's CDR3 is CASSLRDSTGELFF. CDR3 nucleotide sequence: TGTGCCAGCAGCCTGAGGGACAGCACCGGGGAGCTGTTTTTT. The full variable domain, rest sourced from reference TRBV9 and TRBJ2-2, is DSGVTQTPKHLITATGQRVTLRCSPRSGDLSVYWYQQSLDQGLQFLIQYYNGEERAKGNILERFSAQQFPDLHSELNLSSLELGDSALYFCASSLRDSTGELFFGEGSRLTVL.

J is TRBJ1-1 and V is TRBV7-9, with D hard to call. The V gene lost 1 base and the J gene lost 1 base, with 4 bases spanning the gap. Germline V gives CDR1 SEHNR, CDR2 FQNEAQ (reference sequence). The CDR3 is 13 amino acids. This CDR3 is CASSLDKNTEAFF. DNA for the CDR3: TGTGCCAGCAGCTTAGACAAGAACACTGAAGCTTTCTTT.

This clone was observed a few times. The V and J genes are TRBV6-6 and TRBJ2-5; the D call may be TRBD1 or TRBD2 (7 bases each). Germline V gene lookup returns CDR1 MNHNY and CDR2 SVGAGI (reference sequence). The CDR3 contains 16 residues. V gave up 2 bases and J gave up 12 bases, with 25 bases separating them. CDR3 nucleotide sequence: TGTGCCAGCAGTTACCACCCAGGGGGAGGGCCTTTCCAGGAGTACTTC. Translated: CASSYHPGGGPFQEYF.

The chain carries TRBV6-1 and TRBJ2-7, with D unclear. The V gene's germline CDR1 is MNHNS and CDR2 SASEGT. This CDR3 comprises 14 residues. V shed 4 bases and J shed 1 base, with 11 bases lying between them. The CDR3 DNA sequence: TGTGCCAGCAGTGTTTCGAACCCTTCCTACGAGCAGTACTTC. Amino acids: CASSVSNPSYEQYF.

The chain carries TRBV5-1 and TRBJ1-4, with TRBD1 as a possible D gene (5 bases). The CDR3 is 15 residues long. Germline V gene data show CDR1 as SGHRS and CDR2 as YFSETQ. V was trimmed by 0 bases and J by 3 bases, leaving 9 bases between them. The CDR3 DNA is TGCGCCAGCAGCTTGGCCGGGGCGCCTAATGAAAAACTGTTTTTT. It codes for CASSLAGAPNEKLFF. The whole variable domain, filled in from reference TRBV5-1 and TRBJ1-4, reads KAGVTQTPRYLIKTRGQQVTLSCSPISGHRSVSWYQQTPGQGLQFLFEYFSETQRNKGNFPGRFSGRQFSNSRSEMNVSTLELGDSALYLCASSLAGAPNEKLFFGSGTQLSVL.

The chain couples TRBV5-5 to TRBJ2-7, with D uncertain. The CDR3 is made up of 13 amino acids. Germline V CDR1 and CDR2: SGHKS, YYEKEE (reference sequence). Trimming left V 4 bases short and J 1 base short, with 9 bases between. CDR3 residues: CASSPRGSYEQYF. CDR3 sequence (DNA): TGTGCCAGCAGCCCCCGTGGTTCCTACGAGCAGTACTTC. The full variable domain, rest sourced from reference TRBV5-5 and TRBJ2-7, is DAGVTQSPTHLIKTRGQQVTLRCSPISGHKSVSWYQQVLGQGPQFIFQYYEKEERGRGNFPDRFSARQFPNYSSELNVNALLLGDSALYLCASSPRGSYEQYFGPGTRLTVT.

There are a few counts of this clone. The chain is built from TRBV2 and TRBJ2-7, with a weak D call TRBD2 (5 bases). Germline CDR1 is SNHLY and CDR2 is FYNNEI. V was cut by 7 bases and J by 4 bases, with 17 bases left in between. The CDR3 length is 14 residues. The CDR3: CASTGRRGGYEQYF. CDR3 nucleotide sequence: TGTGCCAGCACCGGAAGACGAGGCGGGTACGAGCAGTACTTC.